Shown below are 20 T cell receptor beta chains from a single sample sequenced in a study of blood T cell repertoires in COVID-19. Using immunoSEQ multiplex PCR, the repertoire was profiled, and TCRdb retains in-frame clones only, with some absent. The data hold approximately 260,000 clones, with 85% to 90% observed a single time. The source material was peripheral blood. The receptor source for this set is a woman in her forties with acute or convalescent COVID-19.

The chain employs TRBV10-3 and TRBJ2-7; 7 bases line up with TRBD1. Germline CDR1 is ENHRY and CDR2 is SYGVKD. The V and J ends lost 0 bases and 6 bases, in that order; junction bases with no gene match: 5. The CDR3 is 14 residues long. The CDR3 protein is CAISESEGAGEQYV. CDR3 DNA sequence: TGTGCCATCAGTGAGTCCGAGGGGGCAGGCGAGCAGTACGTC.

The chain uses TRBV29-1 and TRBJ2-2; a possible D gene is TRBD1 (6 bases). V lost 6 bases and J lost 0, with 11 bases in between. The CDR3 is 14 residues long. Germline CDR1 and CDR2: SQVTM and ANQGSEA. The CDR3 region has the DNA TGCAGCGTCACCACAGGGTCGAACACCGGGGAGCTGTTTTTT. It is translated as CSVTTGSNTGELFF.

The V gene is TRBV6-1, the J gene TRBJ2-1; no clear D gene. The ends were cut back, 2 bases at V and 7 bases at J, with 12 bases in the middle. Germline assignment: CDR1 MNHNS and CDR2 SASEGT. The CDR3 contains 14 residues. This CDR3 is CASSELFRRNEQFF. The CDR3 coding sequence is TGTGCCAGCAGTGAACTCTTCAGAAGAAATGAGCAGTTCTTC.

V gene TRBV19 combines with J gene TRBJ2-1; 11 nucleotides agree with TRBD1. The CDR3 runs 17 residues. CDR1 and CDR2 from the germline V gene are LNHDA and SQIVND (reference sequence). V lost 4 bases to trimming and J lost 7 bases; unmatched junction nucleotides: 12. The CDR3 loop reads CASSTLDGGTGGNEQFF. The CDR3 DNA sequence: TGTGCCAGTAGTACCTTGGATGGTGGGACAGGGGGTAATGAGCAGTTCTTC.

The count of this clone is one. CDR3: CASSLEGQGHGYTF. The CDR3, as DNA: TGTGCCAGCAGCTTAGAGGGACAGGGCCATGGCTACACCTTC. The chain has TRBV7-8 and TRBJ1-2; TRBD1 matches at 9 bases. The CDR3 spans 14 residues. V lost 1 base to trimming and J lost 6 bases; unmatched junction nucleotides: 3. Germline lookup yields CDR1 SGHVS and CDR2 FQNEAQ.

This chain joins TRBV24-1 and TRBJ2-1; the match to TRBD1 covers 8 bases. J lost 4 bases, V lost 9 bases, and 7 bases had no gene match. Germline lookup yields CDR1 KGHDR and CDR2 SFDVKD. The CDR3 totals 14 residues. The CDR3 spells CATGGTGRYNEQFF. In nucleotides, the CDR3 is TGTGCCACCGGGGGGACAGGCCGATACAATGAGCAGTTCTTC.

Here the CDR3 reads CASSPGHALITFGYTF. CDR3 sequence (DNA): TGTGCCAGTAGTCCAGGACACGCGCTAATTACCTTTGGCTACACCTTC. The V gene is TRBV19, the J gene TRBJ1-2; D possibly corresponds to TRBD1 (5 bases). Germline V gene lookup returns CDR1 LNHDA and CDR2 SQIVND (reference sequence). The ends were cut back, 5 bases at V and 7 bases at J, with 23 bases in the middle. This CDR3 is built from 16 residues.

The chain has TRBV28 and TRBJ2-6; perhaps TRBD2 as D (5 bases). This CDR3 is built from 17 residues. Germline V CDR1 and CDR2: MDHEN, SYDVKM. The germline V and J ends were trimmed by 6 bases and 0 bases, with 15 bases remaining between them. CDR3 in DNA: TGTGCCAGCAGATCTTCGGGGTTACCCTCTGGGGCCAACGTCCTGACTTTC. The encoded protein is CASRSSGLPSGANVLTF.

The chain links TRBV7-8 to TRBJ2-1; TRBD2 matches at 8 bases. V was pared by 0 bases and J by 6 bases, with 13 bases of the junction left unmatched. The germline gives CDR1 SGHVS, CDR2 FQNEAQ. The CDR3 has 18 residues. In DNA form, the CDR3 reads TGTGCCAGCAGCTTAGCCTCCGGCCAAGCGGGGGTGATCAATGAGCAGTTCTTC. Its protein product is CASSLASGQAGVINEQFF.

The chain couples TRBV25-1 to TRBJ2-2; tentatively, D is TRBD1 (6 bases). Germline loops: CDR1 MGHDK, CDR2 SYGVNS. This CDR3 comprises 14 residues. Trimming stripped 8 bases from V and 5 bases from J, with 15 bases between. CDR3 coding DNA: TGTGCCAGCGGATACACAGGGTTAACCGGGGAGCTGTTTTTT. It is translated as CASGYTGLTGELFF. Complete variable domain (other parts from reference TRBV25-1 and TRBJ2-2): EADIYQTPRYLVIGTGKKITLECSQTMGHDKMYWYQQDPGMELHLIHYSYGVNSTEKGDLSSESTVSRIRTEHFPLTLESARPSHTSQYLCASGYTGLTGELFFGEGSRLTVL.

Only one count was recorded for this clone. This chain links TRBV2 with TRBJ1-2, with D hard to call. Germline loops: CDR1 SNHLY, CDR2 FYNNEI. Trimming left V 3 bases short and J 3 bases short, with 8 bases between. CDR3 length: 13 residues. This CDR3 reads CASSDNTYYGYTF. The CDR3, as DNA: TGTGCCAGCAGTGACAACACCTACTATGGCTACACCTTC.

This chain connects TRBV4-1 to TRBJ1-2, with TRBD1 matching over 11 bases. CDR1 and CDR2 from the germline V gene are MGHRA and YSYEKL. This CDR3 comprises 15 residues. Germline trimming cut 4 bases from V and 2 bases from J; bases unmatched to any gene: 3. CDR3 coding DNA: TGCGCCAGCAGCCCCGGACAGGGGGCAAACTATGGCTACACCTTC. It is translated as CASSPGQGANYGYTF.

The chain joins TRBV6-6 to TRBJ2-7, with TRBD1 matching over 12 bases. CDR3 size: 15 residues. The germline V gene has CDR1 MNHNY and CDR2 SVGAGI (reference sequence). The CDR3 bases are TGTGCCAGCAGTAACTCGGGACAGGGGGCTGGGGAGCAGTACGTC. This translates into CASSNSGQGAGEQYV.

The chain uses TRBV6-5 and TRBJ1-1; 8 nucleotides line up with TRBD1. CDR1 and CDR2 from the germline V gene are MNHEY and SVGAGI. V lost 6 bases and J lost 11; bases outside the gene matches: 17. The CDR3 has 15 amino acids. The CDR3 coding sequence is TGTGCCAGCAGCCTACGGTCCAGGGGGCACAAGATGGCTTTCTTT. This codes for CASSLRSRGHKMAFF.

The chain recombines TRBV10-2 with TRBJ2-3; 7 bases match TRBD1. The CDR3 is 17 residues long. The V gene end was trimmed by 5 bases and the J gene end by 5 bases; junction bases not matched to a gene: 16. Germline V lookup: CDR1 WSHSY, CDR2 SAAADI. The CDR3 DNA sequence: TGCGCCAGCAGTCACAGGGGACGGACGATAATAGGAGATACGCAGTATTTT. Its translation: CASSHRGRTIIGDTQYF.

This clone showed up just a few times. The V gene is TRBV19, the J gene TRBJ1-2; no clear D. Germline V gene lookup returns CDR1 LNHDA and CDR2 SQIVND (reference sequence). V lost 0 bases, J lost 4 bases, and 15 bases lay in between. The CDR3 runs 16 residues. In DNA form, the CDR3 reads TGTGCCAGTAGTATAGATTTCACTCCGAATCGCTATGGCTACACCTTC. Its translation: CASSIDFTPNRYGYTF.

This sequence joins TRBV5-1 and TRBJ1-1; D not resolved. V was cut by 0 bases and J by 5 bases, with 11 bases left in between. In germline, CDR1 is SGHRS, CDR2 YFSETQ. CDR3 size: 14 residues. The CDR3 region has the DNA TGCGCCAGCAGCTTGGGAGGCGCTGGAACTGAAGCTTTCTTT. Translating it yields CASSLGGAGTEAFF.

CDR3 residues: CAWSDRGAEAFF. CDR3 in DNA: TGTGCCTGGAGTGACAGGGGAGCTGAAGCTTTCTTT. The rearrangement uses TRBV30 and TRBJ1-1, with 7 nucleotides matching TRBD1. The ends lost 1 base at V and 6 bases at J; junction bases unmatched: 2. The CDR3 totals 12 residues. From germline, CDR1 is GTSNPN and CDR2 SVGIG (reference sequence).

The chain recombines TRBV9 with TRBJ2-1, with 9 bases aligning to TRBD1. This CDR3 is built from 16 residues. J lost 4 bases, V lost 4 bases, and 9 bases had no gene match. Germline V lookup: CDR1 SGDLS, CDR2 YYNGEE. CDR3 amino acids: CASSTSTGGGYNEQFF. Here the CDR3 DNA reads TGTGCCAGCAGCACGAGCACAGGGGGCGGGTACAATGAGCAGTTCTTC.

The V gene is TRBV18, the J gene TRBJ1-4, with TRBD1 matching 11 bases. Germline CDR1 KGHSH, CDR2 LQKENI. This CDR3 has 16 residues. V lost 5 bases, J lost 5 bases, and 7 bases stayed unmatched. CDR3 nucleotide sequence: TGTGCCAGCTCATCGGGACAGGGGGGATTCAATGAAAAACTGTTTTTT. Translating it yields CASSSGQGGFNEKLFF.